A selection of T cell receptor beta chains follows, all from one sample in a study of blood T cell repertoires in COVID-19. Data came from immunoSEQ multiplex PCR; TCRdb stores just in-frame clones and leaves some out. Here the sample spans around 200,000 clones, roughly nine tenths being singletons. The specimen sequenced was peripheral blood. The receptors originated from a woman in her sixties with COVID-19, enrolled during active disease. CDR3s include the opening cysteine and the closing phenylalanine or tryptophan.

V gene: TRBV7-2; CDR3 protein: CASSVTGNYGYTF
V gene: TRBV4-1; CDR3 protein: CASGYLAESSYEQYF
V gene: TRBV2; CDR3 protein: CATKRGDRGSGTGELFF
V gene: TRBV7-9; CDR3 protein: CASSYPGIPNYEQYF
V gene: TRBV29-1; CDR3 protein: CSVRVVDSGNTIYF
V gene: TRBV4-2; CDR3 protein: CASSQEGRGSGNSPLHF
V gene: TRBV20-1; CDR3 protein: CSASRVYEQYF
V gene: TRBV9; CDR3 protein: CASSFTGGLGTDTQYF
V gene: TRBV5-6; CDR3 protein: CASITGFSISEQFF
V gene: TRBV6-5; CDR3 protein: CASSYRPGQGVYEQYF
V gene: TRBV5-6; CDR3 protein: CASSPSGRVGETQYF
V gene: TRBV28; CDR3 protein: CASSLQGQQLYGYTF
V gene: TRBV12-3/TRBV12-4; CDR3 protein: CASSRNTGGEQFF
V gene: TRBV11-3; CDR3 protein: CASSFTGPNTGELFF